This T cell receptor (beta chain) emerged from a study of human T cells and chemical hapten exposure (dated by TCRdb to the early 2020s). Regarding the study in general: For sensitization, 2% DPC in acetone was applied to a 2 cm by 2 cm area of upper inner arm skin. For TCR sequencing, blood came from 25 to 35 alopecia patients at anywhere from one to four time points (pre-sensitization, 2, 6 and 24 weeks). Patch testing on the upper back used Finn chambers containing 0.01% DPC, with scoring done after 6 days according to International Contact Dermatitis Research Group standards. Alopecia areata with under or over 50% scalp involvement, alopecia totalis and alopecia universalis were represented in the patient cohort, which was mostly female. The study tracked peripheral blood TCR repertoire changes in vivo during primary and secondary sensitization to the hapten diphenylcyclopropenone (DPC) in alopecia patients. Libraries were pooled for sequencing, and per-sample TCR yields varied mainly because of small differences in library volumes within the pool. Throughout the study period of roughly 24 weeks, patients also received therapeutic DPC doses to the scalp every week. Blood samples were taken from patients before sensitization (week 0) and at 2, 6 and about 24 weeks after DPC sensitization.

The research as a whole found: Patch test score correlated positively with the number of PT1 expanded TCRs, reaching significance at thresholds 8, 16 and 32 but not at 4. Because every patient had alopecia, a presumed autoimmune disease, the patients' immune response might differ from that of healthy individuals. Significantly more large CDR3 similarity clusters were formed by expanded TCRs than by pre-sensitization or healthy control sets, consistent with antigen-driven responses. DPC sensitization did not change how many TCRs were above 1 in 1000 frequency, and no evidence was found of alterations in global repertoire structure. After repeated subsampling, changes were observed in the strength of the expansion versus patch-test correlation and in the threshold at which the correlation became significant.

The junction shows trimming of 3 bases on V and 5 bases on J, and the gene matches do not reach 20 bases of it. The CDR3 spans 20 residues, from the cysteine through the phenylalanine. Only the CDR3 region is kept as DNA, spanning 60 bases read in frame from base 1. According to the germline V gene (reference sequence), CDR1 reads WNHNN and CDR2 reads SYGVQD. What the time point label conveys for this sample: patch test 2, 6 weeks after DPC sensitization. The sample's treatment or condition label, in plain terms: therapeutic diphenylcyclopropenone sensitization with weekly scalp DPC. At each patch-test visit, blood was drawn before the patch test was applied. To be eligible, patients had to be aged 18 to 70, diagnosed with alopecia and judged suitable for DPC therapy, while pregnant patients were excluded. Unfractionated whole blood was collected in Tempus Blood RNA tubes, and total RNA was extracted from that blood.

The protocol used for the library was RACE. The sequencer listed for this sample is NextSeq 500. During library preparation, unique molecular identifiers were attached to individual cDNA molecules so that TCRs could be counted quantitatively and reproducibly. From each blood RNA sample, both TCR alpha and TCR beta chains were sequenced. Concerning the study's data processing: The median number of TCRs per sample was roughly 100,000, ranging from roughly 20,000 to 700,000. V, J and CDR3 annotation of the TCR reads was performed with the Decombinator software suite. To make PS versus PT1 abundance plots, every sample was subsampled to the same number of TCRs (28,000). TCRs were defined as expanded if absent before sensitization and observed at least eight times at the 2-week time point. TCRdb trimmed public reads at Q25 via fastp, called clones via MiXCR and kept in-frame beta chains. Each CDR3 protein appears once, grouped with its most common genes and DNA. TCRdb assigned the V and J calls; the authors' analysis was not used. The sample table shows a few hundred thousand distinct CDR3 sequences, and roughly 6.3% are seen once. The ten biggest clones cover 5% to 6% of the sample.

Many counts were recorded for this clonotype. No cognate antigen has been identified for it. No quality values exist for individual bases; no much larger clone is one base distant. The V gene is TRBV10-1 and the J gene is TRBJ2-5, and 11 junctional nucleotides match TRBD2. The TCR originated in a woman in her late teens or twenties with alopecia areata. Some clones in this sample may be carry-over from other donors' samples. This specimen consisted of whole blood, obtained in connection with sensitization to the hapten diphenylcyclopropenone (DPC). The DNA sequence is given as TGCGCCAGCAGTGATACCAGAGAGACTAGCGGGGTCAATCTGGGGGAGACCCAGTACTTC. This is translated as CASSDTRETSGVNLGETQYF.